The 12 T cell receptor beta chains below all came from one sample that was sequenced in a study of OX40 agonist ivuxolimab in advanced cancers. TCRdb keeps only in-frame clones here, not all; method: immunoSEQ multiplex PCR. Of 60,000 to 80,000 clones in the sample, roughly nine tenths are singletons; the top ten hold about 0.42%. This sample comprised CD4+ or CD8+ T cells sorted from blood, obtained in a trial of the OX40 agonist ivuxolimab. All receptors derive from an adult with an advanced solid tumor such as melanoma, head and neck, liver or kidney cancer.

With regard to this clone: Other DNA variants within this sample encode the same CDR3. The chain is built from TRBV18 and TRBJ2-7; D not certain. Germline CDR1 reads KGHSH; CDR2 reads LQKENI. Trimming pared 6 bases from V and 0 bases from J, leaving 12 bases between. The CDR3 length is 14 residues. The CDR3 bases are TGTGCCAGCTCGCCCCCGACGGACTCCTACGAGCAGTACTTC. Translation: CASSPPTDSYEQYF.

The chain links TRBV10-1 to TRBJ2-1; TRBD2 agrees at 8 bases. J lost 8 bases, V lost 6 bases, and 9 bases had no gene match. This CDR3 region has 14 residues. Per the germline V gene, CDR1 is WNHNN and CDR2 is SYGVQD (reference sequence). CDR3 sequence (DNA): TGCGCCAGCAGGGGGGACCTAGCGGGCGATGAGCAGTTCTTC. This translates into CASRGDLAGDEQFF.

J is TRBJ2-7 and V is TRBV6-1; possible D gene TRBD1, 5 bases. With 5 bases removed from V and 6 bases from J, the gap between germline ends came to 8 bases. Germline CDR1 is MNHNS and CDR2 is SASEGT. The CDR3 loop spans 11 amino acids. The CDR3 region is CASSQGREQYF. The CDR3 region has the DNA TGTGCCAGCAGTCAGGGTCGCGAGCAGTACTTC.

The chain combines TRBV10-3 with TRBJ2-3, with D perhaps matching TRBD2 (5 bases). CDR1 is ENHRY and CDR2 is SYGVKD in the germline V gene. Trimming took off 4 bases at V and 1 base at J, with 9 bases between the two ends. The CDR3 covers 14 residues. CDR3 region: CAISGSAGTDTQYF. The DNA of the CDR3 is TGTGCCATCAGTGGTAGCGCGGGCACAGATACGCAGTATTTT.

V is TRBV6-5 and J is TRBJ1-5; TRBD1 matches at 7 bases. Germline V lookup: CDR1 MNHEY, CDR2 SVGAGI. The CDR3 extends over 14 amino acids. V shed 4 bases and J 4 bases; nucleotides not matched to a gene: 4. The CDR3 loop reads CASSSRGQNQPQHF. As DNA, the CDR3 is TGTGCCAGCAGTTCCAGGGGACAGAATCAGCCCCAGCATTTT.

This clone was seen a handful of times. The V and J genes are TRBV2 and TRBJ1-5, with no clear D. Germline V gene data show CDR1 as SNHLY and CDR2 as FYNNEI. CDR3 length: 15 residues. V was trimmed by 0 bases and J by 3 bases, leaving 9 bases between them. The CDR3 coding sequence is TGTGCCAGCAGTGAAGCCAGACATACCAATCAGCCCCAGCATTTT. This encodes CASSEARHTNQPQHF.

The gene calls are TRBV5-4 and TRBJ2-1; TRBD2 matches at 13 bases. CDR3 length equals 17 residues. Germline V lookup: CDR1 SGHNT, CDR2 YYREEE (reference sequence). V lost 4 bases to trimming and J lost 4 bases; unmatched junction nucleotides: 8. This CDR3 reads CASSKGLAGSVYNEQFF. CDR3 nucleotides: TGTGCCAGCAGCAAGGGACTAGCGGGATCCGTTTACAATGAGCAGTTCTTC.

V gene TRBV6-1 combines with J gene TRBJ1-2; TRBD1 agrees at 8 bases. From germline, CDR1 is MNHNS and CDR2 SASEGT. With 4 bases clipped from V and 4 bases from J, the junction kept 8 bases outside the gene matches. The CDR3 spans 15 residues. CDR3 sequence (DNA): TGTGCCAGCAGTGGGACGACAGGGGCCCTCTATGGCTACACCTTC. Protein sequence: CASSGTTGALYGYTF.

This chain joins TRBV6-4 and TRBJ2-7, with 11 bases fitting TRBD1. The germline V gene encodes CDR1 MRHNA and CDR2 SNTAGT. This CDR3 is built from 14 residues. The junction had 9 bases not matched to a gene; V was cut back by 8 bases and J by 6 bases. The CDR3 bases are TGTGCCAGCCGAAACCGGGACAGGGGGTGCGAGCAGTACTTC. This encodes CASRNRDRGCEQYF.

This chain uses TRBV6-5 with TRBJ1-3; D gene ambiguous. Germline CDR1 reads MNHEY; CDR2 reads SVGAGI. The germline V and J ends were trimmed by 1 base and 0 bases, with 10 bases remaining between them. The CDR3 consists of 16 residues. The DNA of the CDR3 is TGTGCCAGCAGTTACTTAACCCCAAGCTCTGGAAACACCATATATTTT. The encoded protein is CASSYLTPSSGNTIYF.

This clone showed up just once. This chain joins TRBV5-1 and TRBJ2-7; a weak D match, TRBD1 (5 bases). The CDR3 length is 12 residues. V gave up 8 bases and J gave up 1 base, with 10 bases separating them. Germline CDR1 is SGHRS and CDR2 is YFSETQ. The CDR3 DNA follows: TGCGCCAGTCGACAGAATTCCTACGAGCAGTACTTC. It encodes CASRQNSYEQYF.

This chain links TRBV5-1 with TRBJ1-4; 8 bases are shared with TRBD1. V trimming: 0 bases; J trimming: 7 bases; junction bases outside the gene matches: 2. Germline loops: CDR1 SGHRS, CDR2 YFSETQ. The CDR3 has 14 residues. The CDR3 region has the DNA TGCGCCAGCAGCTTGGGGACAGGGATTGAAAAACTGTTTTTT. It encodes CASSLGTGIEKLFF.